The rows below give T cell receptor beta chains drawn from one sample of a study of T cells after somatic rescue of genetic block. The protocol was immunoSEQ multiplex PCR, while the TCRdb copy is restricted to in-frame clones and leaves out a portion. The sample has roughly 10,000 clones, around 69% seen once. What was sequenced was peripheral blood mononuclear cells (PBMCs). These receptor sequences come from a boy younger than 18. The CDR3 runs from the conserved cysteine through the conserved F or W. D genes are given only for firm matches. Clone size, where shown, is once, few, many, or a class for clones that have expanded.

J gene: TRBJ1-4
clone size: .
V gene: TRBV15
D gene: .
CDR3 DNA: TGTGCCACCAGCAGAGATTACGCCCAGGAAAAACTGTTTTTT
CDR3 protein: CATSRDYAQEKLFF

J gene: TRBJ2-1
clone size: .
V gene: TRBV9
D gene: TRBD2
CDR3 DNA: TGTGCCAGCAGCCTTCCGGGACTAGGCTACAATGAGCAGTTCTTC
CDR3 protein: CASSLPGLGYNEQFF

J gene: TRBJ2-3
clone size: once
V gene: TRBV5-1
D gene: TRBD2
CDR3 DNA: TGCGCCAGCAGCTTGTTTAGCGGGAGGGCCTTCACAGATACGCAGTATTTT
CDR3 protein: CASSLFSGRAFTDTQYF

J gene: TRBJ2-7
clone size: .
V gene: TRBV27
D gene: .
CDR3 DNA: TGTGCCAGCAGTTTTTCCGGGACACTCGACTCCTACGAGCAGTACTTC
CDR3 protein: CASSFSGTLDSYEQYF

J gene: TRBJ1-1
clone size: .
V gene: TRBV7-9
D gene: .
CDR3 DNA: TGTGCCAGCAGCCCCCGACAGGTGGTAAACACTGAAGCTTTCTTT
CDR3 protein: CASSPRQVVNTEAFF

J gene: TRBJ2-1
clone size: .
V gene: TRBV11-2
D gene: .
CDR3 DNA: TGTGCCAGCAGCCCTGGTTTTCAGCAGTTCTTC
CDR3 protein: CASSPGFQQFF

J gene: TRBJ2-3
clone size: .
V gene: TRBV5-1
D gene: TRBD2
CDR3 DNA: TGCGCCAGCAGCTCAGCGGGGGGCGTCACAGATACGCAGTATTTT
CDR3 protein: CASSSAGGVTDTQYF

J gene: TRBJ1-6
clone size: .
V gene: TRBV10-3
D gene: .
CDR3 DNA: TGTGCCATCAGTGACAGGGAAGGTTCACCCCTCCACTTT
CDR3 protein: CAISDREGSPLHF

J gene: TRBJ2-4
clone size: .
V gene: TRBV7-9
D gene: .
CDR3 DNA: TGTGCCAGCAGCTTAGGGGGCACTCCGCCAGGCATTCAGTACTTC
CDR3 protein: CASSLGGTPPGIQYF

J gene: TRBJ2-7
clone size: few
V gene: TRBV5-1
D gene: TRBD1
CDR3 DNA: TGCGCCAGCAGCTCGTCCTCCGGGACAGTCTACGAGCAGTACTTC
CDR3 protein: CASSSSSGTVYEQYF

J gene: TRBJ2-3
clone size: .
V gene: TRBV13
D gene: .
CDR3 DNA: TGTGCCAGCAGCTTAAGGGGGGGGGCCAGGGATACGCAGTATTTT
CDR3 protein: CASSLRGGARDTQYF

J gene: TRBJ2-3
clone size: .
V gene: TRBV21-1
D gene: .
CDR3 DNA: TGTGCCAGCAGGCCCGGGAGCTTCACAGATACGCAGTATTTT
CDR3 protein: CASRPGSFTDTQYF

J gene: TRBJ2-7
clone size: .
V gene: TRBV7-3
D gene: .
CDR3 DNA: TGTGCCAGCAGCCAGCCTAGCGCGGTCTACGAGCAGTACTTC
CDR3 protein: CASSQPSAVYEQYF

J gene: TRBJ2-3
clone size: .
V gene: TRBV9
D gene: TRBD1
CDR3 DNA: TGTGCCAGCAGCGTAGACTCACCGGGACAGGGGGCCACAGATACGCAGTATTTT
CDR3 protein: CASSVDSPGQGATDTQYF

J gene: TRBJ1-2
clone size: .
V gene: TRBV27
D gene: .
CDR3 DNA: TGTGCCAGCAGCTCGCCGGGGGCAATTTCTGGCTACACCTTC
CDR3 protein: CASSSPGAISGYTF

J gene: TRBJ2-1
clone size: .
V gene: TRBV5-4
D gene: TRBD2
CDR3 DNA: TGTGCCAGCAGCCCGACGTTACTAGCGGGAGCCCATGAGCAGTTCTTC
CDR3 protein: CASSPTLLAGAHEQFF

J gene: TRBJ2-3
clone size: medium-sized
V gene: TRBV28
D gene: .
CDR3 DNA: TGTGCCAGCAGAGACTATCACACAGATACGCAGTATTTT
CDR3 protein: CASRDYHTDTQYF

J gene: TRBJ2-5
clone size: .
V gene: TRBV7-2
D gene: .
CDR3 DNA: TGTGCCAGCAGCTTAGGGGGGGCAGGACGGTCCCAAGAGACCCAGTACTTC
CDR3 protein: CASSLGGAGRSQETQYF

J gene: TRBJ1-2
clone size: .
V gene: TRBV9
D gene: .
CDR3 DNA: TGTGCCAGCAGCCCCAGCCGAGGACAGCCCGACTATGGCTACACCTTC
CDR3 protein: CASSPSRGQPDYGYTF

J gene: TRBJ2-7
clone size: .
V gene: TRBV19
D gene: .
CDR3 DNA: TGTGCCAGTAGTATAATAATGGGCTACGAGCAGTACTTC
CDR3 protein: CASSIIMGYEQYF

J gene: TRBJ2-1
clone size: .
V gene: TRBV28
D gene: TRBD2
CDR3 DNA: TGTGCCAGCAGCTCCGCTAGCGGTGGGTGGAATGAGCAGTTCTTC
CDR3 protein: CASSSASGGWNEQFF

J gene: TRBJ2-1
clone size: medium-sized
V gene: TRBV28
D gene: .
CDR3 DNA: TGTGCCAGCAGTACGACCAATGAGCAGTTCTTC
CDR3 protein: CASSTTNEQFF